These 25 T cell receptor beta chains came from one sample sequenced in a study of T cell responses to AZD1222 COVID-19 vaccine. Clones were read by immunoSEQ multiplex PCR, and TCRdb kept only the in-frame ones, dropping some. The sample yields roughly 190,000 clones, around 90% seen once. Sequencing was performed on peripheral blood, taken 28 days after the second dose of the MenACWY control vaccine. These receptors originate from an adult who received the MenACWY meningococcal vaccine as a control.

This chain uses TRBV28 with TRBJ1-1; D call uncertain. V dropped 2 bases and J dropped 1 base, with 8 bases sitting between them. The CDR3 has 14 amino acids. Germline V CDR1 and CDR2: MDHEN, SYDVKM. The CDR3 region is CASSLIQTNTEAFF. CDR3 coding DNA: TGTGCCAGCAGTTTAATACAGACGAACACTGAAGCTTTCTTT.

The genes are TRBV12-2 and TRBJ1-1. TRBV12-2 is an annotated pseudogene. The CDR3 contains 16 residues. This CDR3 is CASRLAFKGPRTEAFF. The DNA for the CDR3 is TGTGCAAGTCGCTTAGCATTCAAGGGACCTCGGACTGAAGCTTTCTTT.

The chain joins TRBV6-5 to TRBJ2-2; the D call may be TRBD1 or TRBD2 (5 bases each). CDR1 is MNHEY and CDR2 is SVGAGI in the germline V gene. This CDR3 has 12 amino acids. Trimming took off 8 bases at V and 4 bases at J, with 8 bases between the two ends. The chain's CDR3 is CASRGPTGELFF. The DNA for the CDR3 is TGTGCCAGCCGGGGCCCCACCGGGGAGCTGTTTTTT.

The sample holds one count of this clone. The chain employs TRBV9 and TRBJ2-7; D ambiguous. Germline loops: CDR1 SGDLS, CDR2 YYNGEE. The CDR3 is 13 amino acids. The V and J ends lost 4 bases and 2 bases respectively, with 10 bases between them. CDR3 bases: TGTGCCAGCAGCCCAAGTGGGGCCTACGAGCAGTACTTC. Translating it yields CASSPSGAYEQYF. Together with reference TRBV9 and TRBJ2-7, the CDR3 gives the full variable domain: DSGVTQTPKHLITATGQRVTLRCSPRSGDLSVYWYQQSLDQGLQFLIQYYNGEERAKGNILERFSAQQFPDLHSELNLSSLELGDSALYFCASSPSGAYEQYFGPGTRLTVT.

The CDR3 DNA is TGTGCCACCAGTGCCCTTACATCTAGGACTAGCGGGAGTGAAGGGAGGACAGATACGCAGTATTTT. It codes for CATSALTSRTSGSEGRTDTQYF. The genes are TRBV24-1 and TRBJ2-3; TRBD2 matches at 13 bases. The ends lost 5 bases at V and 3 bases at J; junction bases unmatched: 22. Germline V lookup: CDR1 KGHDR, CDR2 SFDVKD. The CDR3 covers 22 residues.

The rearrangement uses TRBV11-2 and TRBJ1-2; TRBD1 might be the D (6 bases). The germline V gene encodes CDR1 SGHAT and CDR2 FQNNGV. The CDR3 loop spans 13 amino acids. The germline V and J ends were trimmed by 6 bases and 3 bases, with 11 bases remaining between them. CDR3: CASRLWTDYGYTF. The DNA of the CDR3 is TGTGCCAGCAGGCTCTGGACAGACTATGGCTACACCTTC.

Of note for this clone: Other DNA sequences of this sample code for an identical CDR3. The chain is built from TRBV18 and TRBJ1-1; TRBD1 matches 8 bases. The germline CDR1 and CDR2 sequences are KGHSH and LQKENI. The CDR3 has 12 amino acids. Losses at the gene ends were 3 bases for V and 8 bases for J; bases not matched to a gene: 2. CDR3: CASSPGQGEAFF. The CDR3 nucleotides are TGTGCCAGCTCACCCGGACAGGGAGAAGCTTTCTTT. Based on the CDR3 plus reference TRBV18 and TRBJ1-1, the full variable domain is NAGVMQNPRHLVRRRGQEARLRCSPMKGHSHVYWYRQLPEEGLKFMVYLQKENIIDESGMPKERFSAEFPKEGPSILRIQQVVRGDSAAYFCASSPGQGEAFFGQGTRLTVV.

The table lists this clone with a count of one. This chain links TRBV11-1 with TRBJ2-1, with 7 bases that match TRBD1. This CDR3 has 15 residues. Germline trimming cut 5 bases from V and 2 bases from J; bases unmatched to any gene: 6. Per germline, CDR1 SGHAT and CDR2 FQDESV (reference sequence). As DNA, the CDR3 is TGTGCCAGCAGCCCTGACAGGGCCCCCTACAATGAGCAGTTCTTC. Residues: CASSPDRAPYNEQFF.

The genes are TRBV7-6 and TRBJ2-7; D gene ambiguous. There are 13 residues in the CDR3. Germline CDR1 and CDR2: SGHVS and FNYEAQ. The germline V and J ends were trimmed by 0 bases and 7 bases, with 10 bases remaining between them. The CDR3 bases are TGTGCCAGCAGCTTAGCGCCAAGAATTGAGCAGTACTTC. Protein: CASSLAPRIEQYF.

This chain joins TRBV3-1 (or the pseudogene TRBV3-2) and TRBJ1-3; D is undetermined. Trimming cost V 5 bases and J 0 bases, with 5 bases left between them. Per the germline V gene, CDR1 is LGHDT and CDR2 is YNNKEL (reference sequence). The CDR3 has 13 amino acids. CDR3 nucleotides: TGTGCCAGCAGCTTCGGCTCTGGAAACACCATATATTTT. Translation gives CASSFGSGNTIYF.

The V gene is TRBV5-6, the J gene TRBJ2-7, with 9 bases identical to TRBD2. From germline, CDR1 is SGHDT and CDR2 YYEEEE. The CDR3 extends over 17 amino acids. V shed 4 bases and J 4 bases; nucleotides not matched to a gene: 15. CDR3 sequence: CASSQGLARLSRYEQYF. The CDR3 DNA is TGTGCCAGCAGCCAAGGACTAGCGAGATTGTCTAGATACGAGCAGTACTTC.

The V call is TRBV6-5, the J call TRBJ2-1, with 12 bases aligning to TRBD1. CDR3 size: 14 residues. The V segment lost 6 bases and the J segment 8 bases; nucleotides outside the gene matches: 5. Germline-derived CDR1 and CDR2 are MNHEY and SVGAGI. The CDR3 sequence: CASRRDRGPDEQFF. The CDR3 DNA follows: TGTGCCAGCAGAAGGGACAGGGGGCCGGATGAGCAGTTCTTC.

In its sample, this clone was seen once. V gene TRBV7-3 combines with J gene TRBJ2-1; 9 bases are shared with TRBD2. J was trimmed by 10 bases and V by 4 bases; bases with no gene match: 8. The CDR3 spans 14 residues. Looked up from germline, CDR1 is SGHTA and CDR2 is FQGTGA. CDR3 sequence: CASSSLAGVREQFF. DNA for the CDR3: TGTGCCAGCAGCTCCTTAGCGGGAGTCCGCGAGCAGTTCTTC.

The chain joins TRBV18 to TRBJ1-1; TRBD1 agrees at 8 bases. This CDR3 is built from 16 residues. V gave up 6 bases and J gave up 5 bases; unmatched junction bases: 14. Germline CDR1 and CDR2: KGHSH and LQKENI. The CDR3 bases are TGTGCCAGCTCCCCGCGGACAGGGAGGCGATTTACTGAAGCTTTCTTT. Protein sequence: CASSPRTGRRFTEAFF.

There are a few counts of this clone. The gene calls are TRBV2 and TRBJ1-1; D ambiguous. Deletions cut 8 bases from V and 2 bases from J, with 6 bases between. This CDR3 spans 11 amino acids. Germline values: CDR1 SNHLY, CDR2 FYNNEI. As DNA, the CDR3 is TGTGCCAGCCGACCTAACACTGAAGCTTTCTTT. Translated: CASRPNTEAFF.

This clone was detected only a few times. V and J are TRBV2 and TRBJ2-1, with 13 bases fitting TRBD2. This CDR3 has 17 residues. Per the germline V gene, CDR1 is SNHLY and CDR2 is FYNNEI. The J segment lost 3 bases and the V segment lost 5 bases, leaving 7 bases of the junction unmatched. The CDR3 DNA reads TGTGCCAGCAGTTTCTCTGGACTAGCGGGAGTCTACAATGAGCAGTTCTTC. Amino acid sequence: CASSFSGLAGVYNEQFF.

V gene TRBV19 combines with J gene TRBJ2-6, with TRBD1 matching over 11 bases. The V gene's germline CDR1 is LNHDA and CDR2 SQIVND (reference sequence). The V segment lost 5 bases and the J segment 2 bases; nucleotides outside the gene matches: 8. The CDR3 totals 18 residues. In nucleotides, the CDR3 is TGTGCCAGTAGTCCGAGGACAGGGGGCTCTGCTGGGGCCAACGTCCTGACTTTC. This codes for CASSPRTGGSAGANVLTF.

The chain has TRBV7-2 and TRBJ2-4; D unclear. Germline V lookup: CDR1 SGHTA, CDR2 FQGNSA. Trimming shortened V by 4 bases and J by 10 bases, and 11 bases separated the two germline ends. The CDR3 consists of 12 residues. CDR3 in amino acids: CASSSDLSIQYF. CDR3 nucleotides: TGTGCCAGCAGCTCGGACCTCTCAATTCAGTACTTC.

This chain connects TRBV5-1 to TRBJ2-3; TRBD2 aligns across 7 bases. The CDR3 spans 14 residues. V lost 2 bases to trimming and J lost 1 base; unmatched junction nucleotides: 1. The V gene's germline CDR1 is SGHRS and CDR2 YFSETQ. The CDR3 spells CASSFSGGTDTQYF. The CDR3 DNA follows: TGCGCCAGCAGCTTCAGCGGGGGCACAGATACGCAGTATTTT.

This clone has a handful of counts. V usage is TRBV19 and J usage is TRBJ1-1; 10 bases are shared with TRBD1. The CDR3 has 15 amino acids. Germline trimming cut 5 bases from V and 5 bases from J; bases unmatched to any gene: 8. In germline, CDR1 is LNHDA, CDR2 SQIVND (reference sequence). CDR3 residues: CASSWDRGVGTEAFF. CDR3 in DNA: TGTGCCAGTAGTTGGGACAGGGGCGTTGGGACTGAAGCTTTCTTT.

The genes are TRBV7-9 and TRBJ2-2; possibly TRBD2 for D (6 bases). Germline V gives CDR1 SEHNR, CDR2 FQNEAQ (reference sequence). The V and J ends lost 11 bases and 0 bases respectively, with 19 bases between them. The CDR3 contains 16 residues. The CDR3 DNA sequence: TGTGCCCCCAGCGGGCGGCAAGGGGCGAACACCGGGGAGCTGTTTTTT. Protein: CAPSGRQGANTGELFF. The whole variable domain, remainder taken from reference TRBV7-9 and TRBJ2-2, is DTGVSQNPRHKITKRGQNVTFRCDPISEHNRLYWYRQTLGQGPEFLTYFQNEAQLEKSRLLSDRFSAERPKGSFSTLEIQRTEQGDSAMYLCAPSGRQGANTGELFFGEGSRLTVL.

The rearrangement joins TRBV2 to TRBJ1-5, with a possible D match to TRBD1 (6 bases). Trimming pared 6 bases from V and 4 bases from J, leaving 13 bases between. CDR3 length: 14 amino acids. Germline CDR1 reads SNHLY; CDR2 reads FYNNEI. For the CDR3, the DNA is TGTGCCAGCAGGGCAAACAGGGCGAATCAGCCCCAGCATTTT. Translation gives CASRANRANQPQHF.

This chain links TRBV7-3 with TRBJ2-2; TRBD1 aligns across 9 bases. Germline V lookup: CDR1 SGHTA, CDR2 FQGTGA. This CDR3 has 14 residues. The V segment lost 5 bases and the J segment 6 bases; nucleotides outside the gene matches: 4. CDR3 protein: CASSPDRGAGELFF. The CDR3 DNA sequence: TGTGCCAGCAGCCCCGACAGGGGGGCCGGGGAGCTGTTTTTT. Complete variable domain (other parts from reference TRBV7-3 and TRBJ2-2): GAGVSQTPSNKVTEKGKYVELRCDPISGHTALYWYRQSLGQGPEFLIYFQGTGAADDSGLPNDRFFAVRPEGSVSTLKIQRTERGDSAVYLCASSPDRGAGELFFGEGSRLTVL.

This sequence joins TRBV6-2 or TRBV6-3 and TRBJ1-1; no clear D gene. There are 13 residues in the CDR3. Trimming removed 5 bases at V and 0 bases at J, with 7 bases between. Per the germline V gene, CDR1 is MNHEY and CDR2 is SVGEGT. The CDR3 bases are TGTGCCAGCAGTCTCGACCTGAACACTGAAGCTTTCTTT. Amino acid sequence: CASSLDLNTEAFF.

The chain combines TRBV29-1 with TRBJ2-7, with TRBD2 identical over 10 bases. The CDR3 totals 16 residues. V gave up 1 base and J gave up 4 bases; unmatched junction bases: 10. CDR1 is SQVTM and CDR2 is ANQGSEA in the germline V gene. The CDR3 here is CSVEGLASGSLYEQYF. The CDR3 DNA is TGCAGCGTTGAAGGATTGGCTAGCGGGAGTTTATACGAGCAGTACTTC.